This T cell receptor beta chain was observed in a study of T cell changes during pregnancy in multiple sclerosis. Clones were read by immunoSEQ multiplex PCR, and TCRdb kept only the in-frame ones, dropping some. The data contain some 70,000 clones, about 91% of them singletons. CDR3 length equals 15 residues. Germline V lookup: CDR1 SGHKS, CDR2 YYEKEE (reference sequence). The V gene lost 4 bases and the J gene lost 4 bases, with 17 bases spanning the gap. This clone was counted a few times. The rearrangement links TRBV5-5 to TRBJ1-2, with D possibly being TRBD1 (5 bases). The sequencing here drew on CD8+ T cells from peripheral blood mononuclear cells, taken before pregnancy. The receptor's source is a female donor with multiple sclerosis, enrolled in a pregnancy study. The CDR3 protein is CASSPRTDSLYGYTF. DNA of the CDR3: TGTGCCAGCAGCCCCCGCACTGACAGTCTCTATGGCTACACCTTC.